The 2 T cell receptor beta chains below were found in one sample sequenced in a study of T-cell memory formation after mild COVID-19. MiXCR, run by TCRdb on the 5' RACE reads, gives a single entry per CDR3 protein. The sample has under 70,000 distinct CDR3 sequences; over 8.5% are singletons. Sequencing was performed on PBMCs or a T cell subset sorted from them (not recorded which). These receptors originate from a man between 18 and 29 years old who had mild COVID-19 (a few samples of this study predate the infection). Cell type and time point are not known.

This chain connects TRBV20-1 to TRBJ2-7, with 11 bases aligning to TRBD2. The junction had 15 bases not matched to a gene; V was cut back by 6 bases and J by 2 bases. The CDR3 covers 17 residues. The germline V gene has CDR1 DFQATT and CDR2 SNEGSKA (reference sequence). CDR3 coding DNA: TGCAGTGCCGGCCCCCCCCCAGGGACTAGCGGTACCTACGAGCAGTACTTC. Amino acid sequence: CSAGPPPGTSGTYEQYF.

The V gene is TRBV5-6, the J gene TRBJ2-3, with D unresolved. This CDR3 spans 13 amino acids. Per the germline V gene, CDR1 is SGHDT and CDR2 is YYEEEE. The V gene lost 6 bases and the J gene lost 1 base, with 9 bases spanning the gap. The CDR3 DNA follows: TGTGCCAGCACCCGAAAGGGCACAGATACGCAGTATTTT. Amino acid sequence: CASTRKGTDTQYF.